A selection of T cell receptor beta chains follows, all from one sample in a study of technical replicates of blood from a few donors. Sequencing used immunoSEQ multiplex PCR; TCRdb keeps in-frame clones, though not all of them. The table includes 75,000 or so clones, roughly 94% detected once. Sequencing was performed on T cells isolated from PBMCs. The receptors come from a human donor in good health. CDR3s include the opening cysteine and the closing phenylalanine or tryptophan. A D gene is named only where the DNA matches it firmly. Expanded clones get a size class; other rows say once, few or many, or leave the size out.

cdr3_aa: CASSGQPHTEAFF
cdr3_nt: TGTGCCAGCAGCGGACAGCCCCACACTGAAGCTTTCTTT
clone_size: -
j_call: TRBJ1-1
v_call: TRBV6-4
d_call: -

cdr3_aa: CASSASGGASSDTQYF
cdr3_nt: TGTGCCAGCAGCGCAAGCGGGGGGGCCTCCTCCGATACGCAGTATTTT
clone_size: -
j_call: TRBJ2-3
v_call: TRBV4-2
d_call: TRBD2

cdr3_aa: CATSRDERLAGRNEQFF
cdr3_nt: TGTGCCACCAGCAGAGATGAGAGGCTAGCGGGACGCAATGAGCAGTTCTTC
clone_size: -
j_call: TRBJ2-1
v_call: TRBV15
d_call: TRBD2

cdr3_aa: CASSGQVGQGQPQHF
cdr3_nt: TGTGCCAGCAGCGGCCAGGTGGGACAGGGACAGCCCCAGCATTTT
clone_size: -
j_call: TRBJ1-5
v_call: TRBV7-8
d_call: TRBD1

cdr3_aa: CASSLGGRHEKLFF
cdr3_nt: TGTGCCAGCAGTTTGGGGGGAAGGCATGAAAAACTGTTTTTT
clone_size: -
j_call: TRBJ1-4
v_call: TRBV28
d_call: -

cdr3_aa: CASSLRQIAYEQYF
cdr3_nt: TGTGCCAGCAGCTTACGCCAGATTGCCTACGAGCAGTACTTC
clone_size: -
j_call: TRBJ2-7
v_call: TRBV5-5
d_call: -

cdr3_aa: CASSIEHRNYNEQFF
cdr3_nt: TGTGCCAGTAGTATAGAGCACAGGAATTACAATGAGCAGTTCTTC
clone_size: few
j_call: TRBJ2-1
v_call: TRBV19
d_call: -

cdr3_aa: CASSWGRQGAPSFYGYTF
cdr3_nt: TGTGCCAGCAGTTGGGGGCGCCAGGGGGCCCCTTCTTTCTATGGCTACACCTTC
clone_size: -
j_call: TRBJ1-2
v_call: TRBV27
d_call: TRBD1

cdr3_aa: CASSLPLAGAHTGELFF
cdr3_nt: TGTGCCAGCAGCCTACCACTAGCGGGGGCGCACACCGGGGAGCTGTTTTTT
clone_size: -
j_call: TRBJ2-2
v_call: TRBV5-4
d_call: TRBD2

cdr3_aa: CASSPKLGQVYEQYF
cdr3_nt: TGTGCCAGCAGTCCCAAGCTGGGACAAGTCTACGAGCAGTACTTC
clone_size: -
j_call: TRBJ2-7
v_call: TRBV27
d_call: -

cdr3_aa: CASSDLGQGENTGELFF
cdr3_nt: TGTGCCAGCAGCGACCTCGGACAGGGGGAAAACACCGGGGAGCTGTTTTTT
clone_size: -
j_call: TRBJ2-2
v_call: TRBV9
d_call: TRBD1

cdr3_aa: CASSSGTSVYEQYF
cdr3_nt: TGTGCCAGCAGTTCCGGGACTAGCGTCTACGAGCAGTACTTC
clone_size: -
j_call: TRBJ2-7
v_call: TRBV6-1
d_call: TRBD2

cdr3_aa: CASSPPRIYNEQFF
cdr3_nt: TGTGCCAGCAGCCCGCCTAGGATCTACAATGAGCAGTTCTTC
clone_size: -
j_call: TRBJ2-1
v_call: TRBV5-8
d_call: -

cdr3_aa: CASSLQAGVTQETQYF
cdr3_nt: TGCGCCAGCAGCTTGCAGGCAGGGGTGACACAAGAGACCCAGTACTTC
clone_size: -
j_call: TRBJ2-5
v_call: TRBV5-1
d_call: -

cdr3_aa: CASSPGTGNTGELFF
cdr3_nt: TGTGCCAGTAGCCCTGGGACAGGGAACACCGGGGAGCTGTTTTTT
clone_size: -
j_call: TRBJ2-2
v_call: TRBV19
d_call: TRBD1